This T cell receptor (beta chain) was recovered during a study of blood T cell repertoires in COVID-19. Study as a whole: Sample material is recorded as cDNA or gDNA derived from T cells, B-cell-depleted T cells, or PBMCs.

In the original analysis: Estimation of nucleated cell counts relied on the amplification of reference gene primers. The table came from immunoSEQ multiplex PCR; TCRdb's copy has only in-frame clones and leaves some out. V and J calls and clone size are copied from that table; D and trimming were computed from the DNA. Found here are 100,000 to 150,000 clones, around 81% of them singletons; the top ten hold 3.8%. What was sequenced was peripheral blood. The receptor was isolated from a woman aged 50 to 60 with acute or convalescent COVID-19.

CDR3 nucleotide sequence: TGTGCCAGCAGCACCAGGGTTTTTCGTGAAAAACTGTTTTTT. Encoded protein: CASSTRVFREKLFF. The chain links TRBV11-3 to TRBJ1-4; TRBD1 is a possible D gene (5 bases). Looked up from germline, CDR1 is SGHNT and CDR2 is YENEEA. V dropped 5 bases and J dropped 7 bases, with 14 bases sitting between them. The CDR3 has 14 residues.